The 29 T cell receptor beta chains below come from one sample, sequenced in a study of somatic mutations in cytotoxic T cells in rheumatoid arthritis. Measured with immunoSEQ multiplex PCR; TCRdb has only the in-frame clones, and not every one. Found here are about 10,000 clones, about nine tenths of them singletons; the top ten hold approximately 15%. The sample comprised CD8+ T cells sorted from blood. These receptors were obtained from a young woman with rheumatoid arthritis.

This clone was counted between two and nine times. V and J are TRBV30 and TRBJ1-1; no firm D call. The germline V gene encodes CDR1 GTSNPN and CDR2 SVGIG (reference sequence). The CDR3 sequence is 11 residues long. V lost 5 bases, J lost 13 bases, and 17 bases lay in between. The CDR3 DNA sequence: TGTGCCTGGCACGTCTACCCCTCGGGTTTCTTT. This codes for CAWHVYPSGFF.

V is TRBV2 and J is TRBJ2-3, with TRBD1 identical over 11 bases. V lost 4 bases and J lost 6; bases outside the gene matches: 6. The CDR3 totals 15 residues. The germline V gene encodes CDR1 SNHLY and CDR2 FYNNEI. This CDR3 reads CASSVGDRGRDTQYF. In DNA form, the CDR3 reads TGTGCCAGCAGTGTAGGGGACAGGGGGAGGGATACGCAGTATTTT.

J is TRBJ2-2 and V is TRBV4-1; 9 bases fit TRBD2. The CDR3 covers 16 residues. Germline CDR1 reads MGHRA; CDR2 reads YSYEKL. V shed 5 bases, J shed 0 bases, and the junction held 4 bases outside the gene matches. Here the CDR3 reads CASSLAGAPNTGELFF. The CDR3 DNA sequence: TGCGCCAGCAGCTTAGCGGGGGCACCGAACACCGGGGAGCTGTTTTTT.

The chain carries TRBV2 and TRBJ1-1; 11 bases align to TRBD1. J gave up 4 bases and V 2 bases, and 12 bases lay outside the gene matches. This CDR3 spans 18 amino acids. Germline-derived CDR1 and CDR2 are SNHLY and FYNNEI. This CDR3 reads CASSETVGQGGWGTEAFF. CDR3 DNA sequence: TGTGCCAGCAGTGAAACCGTGGGACAGGGGGGCTGGGGCACTGAAGCTTTCTTT.

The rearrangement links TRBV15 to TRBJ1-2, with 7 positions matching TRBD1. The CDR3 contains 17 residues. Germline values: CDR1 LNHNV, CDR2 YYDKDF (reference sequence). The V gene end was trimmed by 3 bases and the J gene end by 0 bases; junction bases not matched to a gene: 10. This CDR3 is CATSSPSTGIPNYGYTF. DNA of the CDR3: TGTGCCACCAGCAGCCCTTCGACAGGGATTCCTAACTATGGCTACACCTTC.

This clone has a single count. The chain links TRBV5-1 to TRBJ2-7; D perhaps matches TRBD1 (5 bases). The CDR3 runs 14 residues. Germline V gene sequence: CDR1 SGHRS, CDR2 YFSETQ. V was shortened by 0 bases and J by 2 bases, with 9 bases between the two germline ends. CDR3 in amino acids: CASSLAGHPYEQYF. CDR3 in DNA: TGCGCCAGCAGCTTGGCCGGACATCCCTACGAGCAGTACTTC.

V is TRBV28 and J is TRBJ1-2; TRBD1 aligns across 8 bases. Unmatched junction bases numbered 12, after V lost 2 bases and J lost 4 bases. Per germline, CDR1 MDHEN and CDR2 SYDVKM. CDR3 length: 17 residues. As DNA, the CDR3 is TGTGCCAGCAGTTTACCCGTCACCCCAGGGGGCAGCTATGGCTACACCTTC. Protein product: CASSLPVTPGGSYGYTF.

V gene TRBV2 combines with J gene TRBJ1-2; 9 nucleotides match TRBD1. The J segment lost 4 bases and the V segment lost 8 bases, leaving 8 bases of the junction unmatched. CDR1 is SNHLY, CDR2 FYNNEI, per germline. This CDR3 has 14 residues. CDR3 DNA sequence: TGTGCCAGCTTCACCGGGACAGGGCTCTATGGCTACACCTTC. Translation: CASFTGTGLYGYTF.

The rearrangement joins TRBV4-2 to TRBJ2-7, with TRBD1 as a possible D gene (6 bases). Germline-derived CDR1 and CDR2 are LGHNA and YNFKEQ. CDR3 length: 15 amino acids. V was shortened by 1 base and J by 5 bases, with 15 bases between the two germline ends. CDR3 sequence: CASSQGYNRDHEQYF. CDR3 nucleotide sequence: TGTGCCAGCAGCCAAGGGTACAACAGGGACCACGAGCAGTACTTC.

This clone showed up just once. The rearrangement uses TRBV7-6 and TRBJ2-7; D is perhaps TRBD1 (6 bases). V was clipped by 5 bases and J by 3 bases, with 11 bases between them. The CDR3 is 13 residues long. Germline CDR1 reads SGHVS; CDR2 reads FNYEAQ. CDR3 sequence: CASSDGQNYEQYF. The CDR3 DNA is TGTGCCAGCAGCGACGGACAGAACTACGAGCAGTACTTC. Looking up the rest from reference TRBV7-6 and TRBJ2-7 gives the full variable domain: GAGVSQSPRYKVTKRGQDVALRCDPISGHVSLYWYRQALGQGPEFLTYFNYEAQQDKSGLPNDRFSAERPEGSISTLTIQRTEQRDSAMYRCASSDGQNYEQYFGPGTRLTVT.

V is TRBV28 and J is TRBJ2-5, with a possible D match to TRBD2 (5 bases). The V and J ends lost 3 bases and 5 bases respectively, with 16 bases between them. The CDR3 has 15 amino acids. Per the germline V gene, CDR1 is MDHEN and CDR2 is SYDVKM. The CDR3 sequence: CASSFYPTGGETQYF. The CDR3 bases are TGTGCCAGCAGTTTTTATCCGACCGGCGGGGAGACCCAGTACTTC.

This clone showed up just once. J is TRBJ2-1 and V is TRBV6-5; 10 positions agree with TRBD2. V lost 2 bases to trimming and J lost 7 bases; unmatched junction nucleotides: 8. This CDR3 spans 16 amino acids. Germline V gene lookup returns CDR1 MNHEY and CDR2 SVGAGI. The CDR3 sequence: CASSYDGTSVRNEQFF. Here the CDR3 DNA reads TGTGCCAGCAGTTACGATGGGACTAGCGTTAGGAATGAGCAGTTCTTC.

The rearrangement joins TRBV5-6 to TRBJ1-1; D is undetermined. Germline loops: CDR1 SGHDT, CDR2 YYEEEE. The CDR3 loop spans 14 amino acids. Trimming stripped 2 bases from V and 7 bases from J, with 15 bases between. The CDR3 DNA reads TGTGCCAGCAGCTTCGGCTCCTCAGGCCGTGAAGCTTTCTTT. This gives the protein CASSFGSSGREAFF.

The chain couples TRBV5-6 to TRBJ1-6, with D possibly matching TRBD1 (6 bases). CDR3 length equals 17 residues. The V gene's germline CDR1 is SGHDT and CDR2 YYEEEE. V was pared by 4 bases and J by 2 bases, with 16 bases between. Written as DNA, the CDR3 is TGTGCCAGCAGCCCCGAGGGGGAAGGACCCTATAATTCACCCCTCCACTTT. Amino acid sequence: CASSPEGEGPYNSPLHF. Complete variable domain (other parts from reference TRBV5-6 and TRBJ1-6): DAGVTQSPTHLIKTRGQQVTLRCSPKSGHDTVSWYQQALGQGPQFIFQYYEEEERQRGNFPDRFSGHQFPNYSSELNVNALLLGDSALYLCASSPEGEGPYNSPLHFGNGTRLTVT.

This CDR3 reads CASSWDRKEQYF. CDR3 sequence (DNA): TGTGCCAGCAGCTGGGACAGGAAAGAGCAGTACTTC. V gene TRBV5-6 combines with J gene TRBJ2-7; 8 bases align to TRBD1. The junction had 3 bases not matched to a gene; V was cut back by 3 bases and J by 7 bases. The CDR3 contains 12 residues. CDR1 SGHDT and CDR2 YYEEEE come from the germline V gene. Combining the CDR3 with reference TRBV5-6 and TRBJ2-7 gives the whole variable domain DAGVTQSPTHLIKTRGQQVTLRCSPKSGHDTVSWYQQALGQGPQFIFQYYEEEERQRGNFPDRFSGHQFPNYSSELNVNALLLGDSALYLCASSWDRKEQYFGPGTRLTVT.

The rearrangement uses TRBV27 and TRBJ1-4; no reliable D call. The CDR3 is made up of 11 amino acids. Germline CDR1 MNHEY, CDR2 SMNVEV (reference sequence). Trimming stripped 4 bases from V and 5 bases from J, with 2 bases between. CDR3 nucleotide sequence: TGTGCCAGCAGTTCGAATGAAAAACTGTTTTTT. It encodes CASSSNEKLFF.

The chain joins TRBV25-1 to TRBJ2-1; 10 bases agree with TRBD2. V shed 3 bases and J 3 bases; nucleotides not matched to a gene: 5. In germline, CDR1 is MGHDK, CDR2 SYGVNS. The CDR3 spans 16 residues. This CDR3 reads CASSDRKREGYNEQFF. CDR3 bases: TGTGCCAGCAGTGATAGAAAGCGGGAGGGCTACAATGAGCAGTTCTTC.

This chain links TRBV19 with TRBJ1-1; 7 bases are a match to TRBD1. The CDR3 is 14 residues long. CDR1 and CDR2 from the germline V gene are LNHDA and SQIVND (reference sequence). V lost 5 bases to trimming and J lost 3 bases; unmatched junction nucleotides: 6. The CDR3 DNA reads TGTGCCAGTAGTTCGACAGGGTTCGACACTGAAGCTTTCTTT. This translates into CASSSTGFDTEAFF.

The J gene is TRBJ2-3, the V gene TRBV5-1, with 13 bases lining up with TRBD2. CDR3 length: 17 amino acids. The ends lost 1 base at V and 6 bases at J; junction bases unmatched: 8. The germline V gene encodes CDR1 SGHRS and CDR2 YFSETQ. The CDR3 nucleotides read TGCGCCAGCAGCTTGACCGGACTAGCGGGAGTAAGGGATACGCAGTATTTT. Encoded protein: CASSLTGLAGVRDTQYF.

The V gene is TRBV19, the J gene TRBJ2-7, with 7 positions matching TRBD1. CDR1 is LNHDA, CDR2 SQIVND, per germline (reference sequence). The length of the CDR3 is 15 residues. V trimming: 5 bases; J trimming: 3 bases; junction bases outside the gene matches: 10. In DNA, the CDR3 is TGTGCCAGTAGTCCGAAGAAGGGACAGTACTACGAGCAGTACTTC. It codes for CASSPKKGQYYEQYF.

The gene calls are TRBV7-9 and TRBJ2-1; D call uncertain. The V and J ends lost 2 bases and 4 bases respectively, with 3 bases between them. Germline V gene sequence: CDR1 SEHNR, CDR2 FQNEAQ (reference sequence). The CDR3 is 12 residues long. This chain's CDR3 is CASSLLYNEQFF. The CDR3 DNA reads TGTGCCAGCAGCTTACTTTACAATGAGCAGTTCTTC.

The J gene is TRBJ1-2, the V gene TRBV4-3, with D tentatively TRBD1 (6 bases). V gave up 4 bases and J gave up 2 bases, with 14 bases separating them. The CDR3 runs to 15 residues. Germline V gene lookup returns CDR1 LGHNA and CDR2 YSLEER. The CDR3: CASSPFRGPNYGYTF. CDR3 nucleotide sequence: TGCGCCAGCAGCCCCTTCAGGGGACCAAACTATGGCTACACCTTC.

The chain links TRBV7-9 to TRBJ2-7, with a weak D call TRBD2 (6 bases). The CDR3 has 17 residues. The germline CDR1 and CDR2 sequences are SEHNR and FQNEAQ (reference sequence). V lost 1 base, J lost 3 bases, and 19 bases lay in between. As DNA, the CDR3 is TGTGCCAGCAGCTTAGTCTTTTCGGCGGGGTTCTTCTACGAGCAGTACTTC. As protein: CASSLVFSAGFFYEQYF.

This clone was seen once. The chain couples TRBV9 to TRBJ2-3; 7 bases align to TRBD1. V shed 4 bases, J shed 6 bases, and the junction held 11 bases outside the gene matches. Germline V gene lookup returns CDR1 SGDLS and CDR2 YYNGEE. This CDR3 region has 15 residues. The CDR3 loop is CASSPKGQDPDTQYF. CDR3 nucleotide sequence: TGTGCCAGCAGCCCGAAAGGACAGGACCCGGATACGCAGTATTTT.

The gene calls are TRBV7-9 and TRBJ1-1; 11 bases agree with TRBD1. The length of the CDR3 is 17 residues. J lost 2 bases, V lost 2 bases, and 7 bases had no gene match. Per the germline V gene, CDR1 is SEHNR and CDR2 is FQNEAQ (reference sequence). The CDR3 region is CASSLPGQGAGNTEAFF. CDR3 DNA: TGTGCCAGCAGCTTACCCGGACAGGGGGCAGGAAACACTGAAGCTTTCTTT.

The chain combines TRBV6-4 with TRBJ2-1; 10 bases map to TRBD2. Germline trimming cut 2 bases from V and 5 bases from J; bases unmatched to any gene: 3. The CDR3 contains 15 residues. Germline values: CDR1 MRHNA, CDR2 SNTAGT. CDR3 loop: CASSDNSGGHNEQFF. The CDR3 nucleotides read TGTGCCAGCAGTGACAATAGCGGGGGGCACAATGAGCAGTTCTTC.

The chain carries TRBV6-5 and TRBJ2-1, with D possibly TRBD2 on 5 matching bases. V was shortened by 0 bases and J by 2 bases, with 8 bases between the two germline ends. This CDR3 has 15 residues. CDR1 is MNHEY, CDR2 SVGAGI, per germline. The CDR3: CASSYSISAYNEQFF. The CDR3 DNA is TGTGCCAGCAGTTACTCGATTAGCGCCTACAATGAGCAGTTCTTC.

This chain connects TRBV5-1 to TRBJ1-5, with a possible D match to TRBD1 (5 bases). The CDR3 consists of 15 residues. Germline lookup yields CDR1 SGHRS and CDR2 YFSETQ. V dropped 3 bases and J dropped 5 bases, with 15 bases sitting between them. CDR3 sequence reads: CASSWPGHWYQPQHF. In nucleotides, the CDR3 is TGCGCCAGCAGCTGGCCCGGACATTGGTATCAGCCCCAGCATTTT.

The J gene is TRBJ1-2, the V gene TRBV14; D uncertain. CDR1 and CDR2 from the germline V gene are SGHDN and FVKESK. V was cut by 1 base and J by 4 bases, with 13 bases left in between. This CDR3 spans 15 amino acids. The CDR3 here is CASSQVARQRYGYTF. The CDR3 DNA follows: TGTGCCAGCAGCCAAGTTGCTCGGCAGCGCTATGGCTACACCTTC.